This T cell receptor (beta chain) originates from a study of T-cell reconstitution after alpha-beta-depleted transplantation in children (dated by TCRdb to the mid-2010s). A note on the overall study: Using TCR repertoire profiling, the study quantitatively followed how T-cell immune reconstitution unfolded in children after TCRalphabeta/CD19-depleted allogeneic hematopoietic cell transplantation.

The intended sense of this specimen's treatment or condition label: allogeneic hematopoietic cell transplantation with graft depleted of TCRalphabeta T cells and CD19 B cells. The transplant recipients were children given TCRalphabeta/CD19-depleted allogeneic hematopoietic cell grafts. This clonotype has ten or more counts. Its antigen is currently not known. Within one base of it there is no much larger clone, and no base qualities were kept. The paper as a whole reports these results and caveats: The high TCRbeta diversity at day 60 in some patients was ascribed to recipient T cells and intrathymic progenitors that had survived conditioning. The apparently early alphabetaT-cell count recovery about two months after transplant was reportedly dependent on only several hundred rapidly expanded clones derived from non-depleted graft cells. Hyperexpanded clone frequencies declined over subsequent months; after one year, T-cell counts and TCRbeta diversity were mostly attributed to newly produced T cells.

The CDR3 has 16 amino acids, counting the end cysteine and phenylalanine. The retained sequence is limited to the CDR3, 48 bases, with the frame set at the first base. The germline V gene provides CDR1 MDHEN and CDR2 SYDVKM. Trimmed from V: 1 base; trimmed from J: 7 bases; junction bases lacking a gene match: 8. The receptor library was made with PCR. These reads were obtained on an Illumina HiSeq 2500. TCR library preparation used molecular barcoding, with unique molecular identifiers applied to normalize quantification of the TCRbeta repertoire. TCRdb itself trimmed the public reads at Q25 with fastp, ran MiXCR and retained productive beta chains. Entries that share a CDR3 protein sequence are merged under the most common genes and DNA. This sample is represented by 350,000 to 500,000 distinct CDR3 sequences; around two fifths of them were singletons. The biggest ten clones account for 25% to 30% of the sample.

This sequence originates from a girl aged 2 to 10 with aplastic anemia, due to receive a stem cell transplant. The sequenced sample was PBMCs, obtained before TCRalphabeta/CD19-depleted stem cell transplant. Recombination joined TRBV28 with TRBJ2-3, with TRBD1 matching 10 junction bases. Read as DNA, the sequence is TGTGCCAGCAGTTTATCGGGACAGGGGTATCAAAATACGCAGTATTTT. Translated, it reads CASSLSGQGYQNTQYF.